This record concerns one TCR beta chain sequence. The record originates from a study of blood T cell repertoires in COVID-19. Background on the study: Acute-phase and convalescent COVID-19 samples originated in the United States, Italy and Spain. Nucleic acid was either cDNA or gDNA, and it came from T cells, B-cell-depleted T cells, or PBMCs.

Trimming removed 4 bases from V and 6 bases from J; junction bases left unmatched: 11. Germline assignment: CDR1 MGHRA and CDR2 YSYEKL. CDR3 length equals 15 residues. Per the original methods: Reference gene primer amplification yielded estimated nucleated cell counts. The table came from immunoSEQ multiplex PCR; TCRdb's copy has only in-frame clones and leaves some out. The V and J calls and clone size are taken from that table; D and trimming were inferred from the DNA. Of fewer than 150,000 clones in the sample, 85% to 90% were seen once. Material: peripheral blood. The chain has TRBV4-1 and TRBJ2-7, with 8 bases identical to TRBD2. This clonotype originated in a man aged 50 to 59 with active or convalescent COVID-19. In DNA, the CDR3 is TGCGCCAGCAGCCCCCCGAGCGGGAGAGGTAGCGAGCAGTACTTC. It encodes CASSPPSGRGSEQYF.